The 14 T cell receptor beta chains presented below share a single source sample, sequenced in a study of radiation and T cells in renal cell carcinoma. Produced via immunoSEQ multiplex PCR; TCRdb's table is partial and in-frame only. The data hold about 76,000 clones, with 89% observed a single time. The sample's time point: blood 4 weeks post-SBRT, at nephrectomy. The treatment here: 15 Gy SBRT to primary tumor, nephrectomy 4 weeks later. The sample consisted of blood, taken from a patient whose treatment included radiotherapy and nephrectomy. The receptors come from a woman in her 70s with renal cell carcinoma.

The genes are TRBV18 and TRBJ1-2, with D possibly being TRBD1 (6 bases). The CDR3 extends over 12 amino acids. The V end was cut by 2 bases, the J end by 6 bases, with 7 bases between. The germline gives CDR1 KGHSH, CDR2 LQKENI. The CDR3 loop reads CASSPAGDGYTF. DNA of the CDR3: TGTGCCAGCTCACCAGCAGGGGATGGCTACACCTTC.

The chain is built from TRBV2 and TRBJ1-2; D ambiguous. V dropped 6 bases and J dropped 0 bases, with 17 bases sitting between them. Per the germline V gene, CDR1 is SNHLY and CDR2 is FYNNEI. The CDR3 has 16 residues. The DNA for the CDR3 is TGTGCCAGCAGACTCACCGGGCAGGCTTCTAACTATGGCTACACCTTC. Amino acid sequence: CASRLTGQASNYGYTF.

This clone was seen just once. The rearrangement uses TRBV29-1 and TRBJ2-5, with a possible D match to TRBD2 (6 bases). CDR3 length: 11 amino acids. Germline V CDR1 and CDR2: SQVTM, ANQGSEA. V was trimmed by 7 bases and J by 1 base, leaving 7 bases between them. As DNA, the CDR3 is TGCAGCGGGGACTTCCAAGAGACCCAGTACTTC. It yields the protein CSGDFQETQYF.

The chain has TRBV15 and TRBJ1-6, with TRBD1 matching over 9 bases. The CDR3 sequence is 17 residues long. Germline CDR1 LNHNV, CDR2 YYDKDF (reference sequence). The ends lost 0 bases at V and 8 bases at J; junction bases unmatched: 8. The CDR3 loop reads CATSREIGTGQDSPLHF. CDR3 coding DNA: TGTGCCACCAGCAGAGAGATCGGGACAGGGCAAGATTCACCCCTCCACTTT.

The V call is TRBV18, the J call TRBJ1-6; D is possibly TRBD1 (6 bases). The CDR3 is 16 amino acids. Germline CDR1 is KGHSH and CDR2 is LQKENI. The V and J ends lost 2 bases and 4 bases respectively, with 12 bases between them. The CDR3 bases are TGTGCCAGCTCACCAAAGGACAGCAGTTATAATTCACCCCTCCACTTT. This translates into CASSPKDSSYNSPLHF.

CDR3 residues: CASCPTSGGAATQYF. CDR3 nucleotides: TGTGCCAGCTGCCCGACTAGCGGGGGGGCCGCTACGCAGTATTTT. This chain joins TRBV6-1 and TRBJ2-3; 14 bases align to TRBD2. This CDR3 has 15 amino acids. The ends lost 8 bases at V and 8 bases at J; junction bases unmatched: 9. CDR1 is MNHNS and CDR2 is SASEGT in the germline V gene.

The CDR3, as DNA: TGTGCCAGCAGTGCCAAGAATGATTCACCCCTCCACTTT. As protein: CASSAKNDSPLHF. This chain joins TRBV6-1 and TRBJ1-6, with no clear D. The V gene's germline CDR1 is MNHNS and CDR2 SASEGT. V was trimmed by 4 bases and J by 8 bases, leaving 9 bases between them. The CDR3 contains 13 residues.

The CDR3 bases are TGTGCCAGCAGTTTGGCGTCAGGGGGCTCGAGCAATCAGCCCCAGCATTTT. Its translation is CASSLASGGSSNQPQHF. The J gene is TRBJ1-5, the V gene TRBV28; 8 bases match TRBD1. The CDR3 is 17 residues long. In germline, CDR1 is MDHEN, CDR2 SYDVKM. V lost 3 bases, J lost 1 base, and 8 bases stayed unmatched.

The chain is built from TRBV9 and TRBJ2-3, with D perhaps assigned TRBD1 or TRBD2 (6 bases each). CDR1 and CDR2 from the germline V gene are SGDLS and YYNGEE. This CDR3 region has 19 residues. Trimming left V 0 bases short and J 4 bases short, with 24 bases between. The CDR3 sequence is CASSVGRSGWGAVPDTQYF. CDR3 DNA sequence: TGTGCCAGCAGCGTAGGAAGGTCTGGGTGGGGGGCAGTTCCAGATACGCAGTATTTT.

The rearrangement joins TRBV25-1 to TRBJ2-7; D is undetermined. Trimming cost V 5 bases and J 4 bases, with 12 bases left between them. The CDR3 length is 13 residues. Germline loops: CDR1 MGHDK, CDR2 SYGVNS. CDR3 loop: CASSLGKGYEQYF. The CDR3 nucleotides are TGTGCCAGCAGTTTGGGGAAGGGTTACGAGCAGTACTTC.

In this sample, this clone turned up a few times. The chain links TRBV15 to TRBJ1-1, with D unclear. Germline CDR1 reads LNHNV; CDR2 reads YYDKDF (reference sequence). Trimming shortened V by 5 bases and J by 0 bases, and 19 bases separated the two germline ends. This CDR3 region has 17 residues. CDR3 nucleotide sequence: TGTGCCACCAGCCCCCTGAGTCAGGTGGGGATGAACACTGAAGCTTTCTTT. As protein: CATSPLSQVGMNTEAFF.

This chain links TRBV7-9 with TRBJ2-6, with D unresolved. The CDR3 is made up of 13 amino acids. Germline CDR1 is SEHNR and CDR2 is FQNEAQ (reference sequence). Trimming pared 2 bases from V and 10 bases from J, leaving 9 bases between. For the CDR3, the DNA is TGTGCCAGCAGCTTAACGACCAATAACGTCCTGACTTTC. Translated: CASSLTTNNVLTF.

This chain links TRBV6-6 with TRBJ1-6; D is undetermined. The CDR3 contains 14 residues. CDR1 MNHNY and CDR2 SVGAGI come from the germline V gene (reference sequence). V lost 2 bases to trimming and J lost 7 bases, with 9 bases between them. In DNA form, the CDR3 reads TGTGCCAGCAGTTACGTGATGGGAAATTCACCCCTCCACTTT. Translating gives CASSYVMGNSPLHF.

The chain uses TRBV7-6 and TRBJ1-1; D not certain. The germline V gene encodes CDR1 SGHVS and CDR2 FNYEAQ. The ends were cut back, 6 bases at V and 4 bases at J, with 15 bases in the middle. The CDR3 is made up of 14 amino acids. The CDR3 nucleotides read TGTGCCAGCAGTCGTCGAGGGTCGGGCACTGAAGCTTTCTTT. This encodes CASSRRGSGTEAFF.